The rows below give T cell receptor beta chains drawn from one sample of a study of human T cells and chemical hapten exposure. TCRdb redid the calling of the RACE reads with MiXCR, one entry per CDR3 protein. The sample yields around 200,000 distinct CDR3 sequences, 25% to 35% seen once. The sequencing here drew on whole blood, taken in connection with sensitization to the hapten diphenylcyclopropenone (DPC). Receptors originate from a woman aged 25 to 39 with alopecia areata. Some clones in this sample may be carry-over from other donors' samples. The conserved cysteine and the conserved F or W are not part of the CDR3 here. The order of the fields is J gene, V gene, CDR3 length, CDR3 protein.

TRBJ2-2	TRBV7-2	15	ASSLASPSGGTGELF
TRBJ2-7	TRBV20-1	11	SASGPKTYEQY
TRBJ1-2	TRBV29-1	13	SVKERDRTNYGYT
TRBJ1-5	TRBV4-1	16	ASSQVPGQGLSNQPQH
TRBJ1-2	TRBV5-1	11	ASRTDRSPGYT
TRBJ1-1	TRBV5-1	10	ASRSTGTQAF
TRBJ1-2	TRBV20-1	10	SARPDGRGYT
TRBJ2-1	TRBV29-1	11	SVGGGTMHEQF
TRBJ2-1	TRBV4-1	15	ASSQDRLGLAGGEQF
TRBJ2-3	TRBV4-1	14	ASSLTLAASTDTQY
TRBJ1-2	TRBV28	11	ASSFRGTFCYT
TRBJ2-5	TRBV28	12	ASSSGGQGETQY
TRBJ2-3	TRBV29-1	12	SVEDFRRTDTQY
TRBJ1-5	TRBV9	11	ASSVEGVQPQH
TRBJ1-6	TRBV4-2	16	ASSQIQGPSSYNSPLH
TRBJ2-1	TRBV11-2	12	ASSLEPGGSEQF
TRBJ1-1	TRBV28	10	ATHSGGTEAF
TRBJ2-3	TRBV28	14	ASSAATSLKEDTQY
TRBJ2-7	TRBV12-3/TRBV12-4	12	ASSRGLGVYEQY
TRBJ2-7	TRBV7-7	11	ASSLWSGQEQY
TRBJ1-5	TRBV7-2	15	ASSITPGQSKNQPQH
TRBJ1-4	TRBV10-3	13	ASGTRREFNEKLF
TRBJ1-5	TRBV18	15	ASSGQDSVFSNQPQH
TRBJ2-7	TRBV28	13	ASRGYKHRVEAQY
TRBJ1-1	TRBV29-1	11	SVAVMMNTEAF
TRBJ2-3	TRBV20-1	9	SARFGDTQY
TRBJ2-7	TRBV6-1	9	ASSDRIEQY
TRBJ2-3	TRBV2	13	ASSLQSTSTDTQY
TRBJ2-7	TRBV21-1	12	ASSTPGLSHEQY
TRBJ1-1	TRBV7-9	15	ASSPPLRTGRGAEAF
TRBJ2-3	TRBV5-4	11	ASSLAGPDTQY
TRBJ1-2	TRBV6-1	13	ASSPSGTGVYGYT
TRBJ1-2	TRBV10-3	12	AIREGLRNYGYT
TRBJ2-2	TRBV7-9	15	ASSHDKQGGSTGELF
TRBJ1-5	TRBV7-3	14	ASSLIMSGVAQPQH
TRBJ2-2	TRBV24-1	13	ATSERDRTTGELF
TRBJ1-2	TRBV12-3/TRBV12-4	13	ASSLALGGVDGYT
TRBJ1-1	TRBV6-2/TRBV6-3	14	ASSFRQGVWNTEAF
TRBJ1-1	TRBV5-1	11	ASSRAANTEAF
TRBJ2-5	TRBV9	13	ASSVGPGRQETQY
TRBJ2-1	TRBV29-1	15	SVEGPRDRQISNEQF
TRBJ2-3	TRBV7-2	11	ASSWGQTDTQY
TRBJ2-3	TRBV3-1	10	ASSQDGRTQY
TRBJ1-1	TRBV28	11	ASSGVGGTEAF
TRBJ1-1	TRBV29-1	12	SVDHRALGTEAF
TRBJ2-4	TRBV28	13	ASGKRGPGVGIQY
TRBJ2-1	TRBV10-3	16	AISESGAGRGGYNEQF
TRBJ2-1	TRBV5-5	12	ASSFTYSYNEQF